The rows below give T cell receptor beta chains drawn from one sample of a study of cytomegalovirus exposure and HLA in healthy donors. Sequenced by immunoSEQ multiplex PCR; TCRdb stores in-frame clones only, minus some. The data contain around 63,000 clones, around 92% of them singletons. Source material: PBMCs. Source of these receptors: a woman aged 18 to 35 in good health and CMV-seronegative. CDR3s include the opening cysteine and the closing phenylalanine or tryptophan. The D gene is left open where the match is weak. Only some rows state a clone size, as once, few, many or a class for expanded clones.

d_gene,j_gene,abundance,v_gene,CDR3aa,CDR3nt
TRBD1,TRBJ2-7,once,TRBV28,CASSPPDRETYEQYF,TGTGCCAGCAGCCCACCTGACAGGGAGACCTACGAGCAGTACTTC
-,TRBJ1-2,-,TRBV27,CASSLSAASAYGYTF,TGTGCCAGCAGTTTATCAGCCGCTTCCGCCTATGGCTACACCTTC
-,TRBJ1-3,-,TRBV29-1,CSVGNAGRVGNTIYF,TGCAGCGTCGGAAACGCCGGCAGGGTCGGAAACACCATATATTTT
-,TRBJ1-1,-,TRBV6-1,CASSEGLVVDTEAFF,TGTGCCAGCAGTGAAGGGTTAGTGGTTGACACTGAAGCTTTCTTT
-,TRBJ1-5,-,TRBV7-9,CASSLEAGRISNQPQHF,TGTGCCAGCAGCTTAGAGGCAGGGCGAATAAGCAATCAGCCCCAGCATTTT
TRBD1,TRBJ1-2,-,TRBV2,CASRRGTGTISGYTF,TGTGCCAGCAGACGAGGGACAGGGACGATTAGTGGCTACACCTTC
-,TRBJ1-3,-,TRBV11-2,CASSFRGLAGNTIYF,TGTGCCAGCAGCTTCAGGGGTTTAGCTGGAAACACCATATATTTT
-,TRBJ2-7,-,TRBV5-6,CASSLDEDIHREQYF,TGTGCCAGCAGCTTGGACGAGGACATCCACCGGGAGCAGTACTTC
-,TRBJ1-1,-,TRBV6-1,CASATKGRADTEAFF,TGTGCCAGCGCCACGAAGGGCAGGGCGGACACTGAAGCTTTCTTT
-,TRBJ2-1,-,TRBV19,CASSTSRGNEQFF,TGTGCCAGTAGTACCTCCAGGGGAAATGAGCAGTTCTTC
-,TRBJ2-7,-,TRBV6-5,CASSYSAVSYEQYF,TGTGCCAGCAGTTACTCGGCAGTTTCCTACGAGCAGTACTTC
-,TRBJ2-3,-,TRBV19,CASRTDRGGTDTQYF,TGTGCCAGTAGGACCGACCGGGGAGGCACAGATACGCAGTATTTT
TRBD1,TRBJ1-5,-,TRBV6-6,CASSRGGSAAPPQHF,TGTGCCAGCAGTCGAGGGGGCTCCGCCGCTCCGCCCCAGCATTTT
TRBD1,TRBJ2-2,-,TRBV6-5,CASSPRGRTGELFF,TGTGCCAGCAGTCCCAGGGGGCGCACCGGGGAGCTGTTTTTT
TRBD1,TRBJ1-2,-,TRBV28,CASSRPVAGQVAYGYTF,TGTGCCAGCAGTCGACCCGTAGCTGGACAGGTCGCCTATGGCTACACCTTC
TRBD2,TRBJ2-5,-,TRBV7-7,CASSLGGAGVGETQYF,TGTGCCAGCAGCTTAGGCGGAGCGGGGGTGGGGGAGACCCAGTACTTC
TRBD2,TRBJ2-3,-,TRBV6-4,CASSPSSGRGTDTQYF,TGTGCCAGCAGTCCCAGCAGCGGGAGGGGCACAGATACGCAGTATTTT
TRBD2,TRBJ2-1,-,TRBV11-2,CASSPFGGLNEQFF,TGTGCCAGCAGCCCCTTCGGGGGGTTAAATGAGCAGTTCTTC
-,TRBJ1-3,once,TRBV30,CAWSADTTGNTIYF,TGTGCCTGGAGTGCGGACACCACGGGAAACACCATATATTTT
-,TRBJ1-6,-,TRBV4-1,CASSPPGGAGSPLHF,TGCGCCAGCAGCCCCCCGGGGGGGGCAGGTTCACCCCTCCACTTT
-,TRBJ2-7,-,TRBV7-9,CASSPKTVNYEQYF,TGTGCCAGCAGCCCTAAGACAGTGAACTACGAGCAGTACTTC
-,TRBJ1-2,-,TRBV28,CASSSGQGFYGYTF,TGTGCCAGCAGTTCGGGGCAGGGGTTCTATGGCTACACCTTC
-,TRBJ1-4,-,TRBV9,CASSGGATNEKLFF,TGTGCCTCCTCGGGAGGGGCAACTAATGAAAAACTGTTTTTT
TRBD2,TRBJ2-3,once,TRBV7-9,CASSWPTSGKNTDTQYF,TGTGCCAGCAGCTGGCCAACTAGCGGGAAAAACACAGATACGCAGTATTTT
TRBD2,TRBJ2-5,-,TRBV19,CASRGGAGVVETQYF,TGTGCCAGTAGGGGGGGAGCGGGAGTGGTAGAGACCCAGTACTTC